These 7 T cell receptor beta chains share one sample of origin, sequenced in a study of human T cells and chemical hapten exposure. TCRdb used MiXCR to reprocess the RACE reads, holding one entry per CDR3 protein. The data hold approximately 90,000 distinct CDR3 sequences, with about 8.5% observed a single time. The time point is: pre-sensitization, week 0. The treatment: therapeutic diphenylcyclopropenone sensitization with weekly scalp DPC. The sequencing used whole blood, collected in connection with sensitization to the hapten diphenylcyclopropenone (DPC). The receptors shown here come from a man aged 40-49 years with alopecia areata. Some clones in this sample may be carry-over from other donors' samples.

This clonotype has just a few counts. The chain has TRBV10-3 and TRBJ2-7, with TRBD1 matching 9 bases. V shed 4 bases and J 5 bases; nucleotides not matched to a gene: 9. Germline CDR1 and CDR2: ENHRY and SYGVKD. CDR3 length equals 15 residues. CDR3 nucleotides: TGTGCCATCAGTGGAAGACAGGGGGTATTCAACGAGCAGTACTTC. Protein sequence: CAISGRQGVFNEQYF.

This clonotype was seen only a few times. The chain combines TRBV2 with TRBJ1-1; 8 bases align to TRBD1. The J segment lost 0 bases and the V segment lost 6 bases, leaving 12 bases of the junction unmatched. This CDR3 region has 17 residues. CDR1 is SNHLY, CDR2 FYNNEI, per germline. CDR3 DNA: TGTGCCAGCAGCCCCCCCAGGGGGCGGGGAGTGAACACTGAAGCTTTCTTT. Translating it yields CASSPPRGRGVNTEAFF.

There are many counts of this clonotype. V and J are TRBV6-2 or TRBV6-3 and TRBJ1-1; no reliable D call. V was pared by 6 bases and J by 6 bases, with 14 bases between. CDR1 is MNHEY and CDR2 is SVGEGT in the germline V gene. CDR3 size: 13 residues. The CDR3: CASRTSGSSEAFF. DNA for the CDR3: TGTGCCAGCAGGACATCGGGTTCTTCTGAAGCTTTCTTT.

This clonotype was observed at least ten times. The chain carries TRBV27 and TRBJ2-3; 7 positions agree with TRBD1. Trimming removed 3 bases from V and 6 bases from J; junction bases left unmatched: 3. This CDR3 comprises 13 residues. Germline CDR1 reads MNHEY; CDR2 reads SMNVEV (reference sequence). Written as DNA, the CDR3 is TGTGCCAGCAGTTTTGGCAGGGGGGATACGCAGTATTTT. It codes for CASSFGRGDTQYF.

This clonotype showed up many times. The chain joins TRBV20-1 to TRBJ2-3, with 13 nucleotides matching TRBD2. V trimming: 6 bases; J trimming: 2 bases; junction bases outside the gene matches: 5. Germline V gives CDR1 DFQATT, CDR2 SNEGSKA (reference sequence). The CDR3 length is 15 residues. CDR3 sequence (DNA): TGCAGTGCGGGGGGACTAGCGGGAACCACAGATACGCAGTATTTT. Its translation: CSAGGLAGTTDTQYF.

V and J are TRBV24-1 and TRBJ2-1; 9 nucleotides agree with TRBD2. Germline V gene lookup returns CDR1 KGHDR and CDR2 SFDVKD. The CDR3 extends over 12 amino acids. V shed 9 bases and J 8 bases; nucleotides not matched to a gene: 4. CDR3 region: CATRGGGDEQFF. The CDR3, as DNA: TGTGCCACCCGCGGGGGGGGGGATGAGCAGTTCTTC.

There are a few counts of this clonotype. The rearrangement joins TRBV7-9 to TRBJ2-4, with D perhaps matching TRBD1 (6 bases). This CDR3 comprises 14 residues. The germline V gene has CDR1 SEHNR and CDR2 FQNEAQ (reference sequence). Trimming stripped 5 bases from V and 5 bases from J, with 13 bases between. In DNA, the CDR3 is TGTGCCAGCAGCCACGGGACACCCCAAAACATTCAGTACTTC. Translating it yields CASSHGTPQNIQYF.